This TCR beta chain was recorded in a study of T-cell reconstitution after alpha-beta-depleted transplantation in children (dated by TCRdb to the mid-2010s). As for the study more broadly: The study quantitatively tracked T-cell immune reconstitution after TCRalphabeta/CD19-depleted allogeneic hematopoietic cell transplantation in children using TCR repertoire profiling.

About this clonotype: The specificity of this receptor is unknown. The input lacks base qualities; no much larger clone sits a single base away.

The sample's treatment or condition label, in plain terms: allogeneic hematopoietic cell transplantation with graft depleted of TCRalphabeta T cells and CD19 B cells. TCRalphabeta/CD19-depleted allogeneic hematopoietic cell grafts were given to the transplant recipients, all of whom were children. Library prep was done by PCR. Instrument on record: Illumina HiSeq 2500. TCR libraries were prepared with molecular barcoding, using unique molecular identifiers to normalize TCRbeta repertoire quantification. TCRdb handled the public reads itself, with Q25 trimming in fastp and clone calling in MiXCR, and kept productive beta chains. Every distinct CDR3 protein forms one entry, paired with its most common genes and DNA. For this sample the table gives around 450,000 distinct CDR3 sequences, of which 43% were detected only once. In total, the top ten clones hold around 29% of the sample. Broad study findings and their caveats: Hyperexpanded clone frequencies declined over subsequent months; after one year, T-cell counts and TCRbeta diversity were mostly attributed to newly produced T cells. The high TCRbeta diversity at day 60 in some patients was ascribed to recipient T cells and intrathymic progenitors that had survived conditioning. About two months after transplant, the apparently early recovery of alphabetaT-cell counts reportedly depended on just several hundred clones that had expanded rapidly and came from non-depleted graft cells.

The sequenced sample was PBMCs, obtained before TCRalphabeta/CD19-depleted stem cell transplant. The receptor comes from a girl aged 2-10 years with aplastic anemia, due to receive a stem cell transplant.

The sequence in DNA is TGCGCCAGCAGCCAAGAAAAGGCTAGCGGGAGGTACTATGAGCAGTTCTTC. Translated, it gives CASSQEKASGRYYEQFF. This chain is built from TRBV4-1 and TRBJ2-1, with 11 bases aligning to TRBD2. According to the germline V gene, CDR1 reads MGHRA and CDR2 reads YSYEKL. The junction shows trimming of 0 bases on V and 8 bases on J, and the gene matches do not reach 9 bases of it. The CDR3 measures 17 amino acids from cysteine to phenylalanine. CDR3 DNA is the only sequence kept; it has 51 bases, read in frame from the first base.